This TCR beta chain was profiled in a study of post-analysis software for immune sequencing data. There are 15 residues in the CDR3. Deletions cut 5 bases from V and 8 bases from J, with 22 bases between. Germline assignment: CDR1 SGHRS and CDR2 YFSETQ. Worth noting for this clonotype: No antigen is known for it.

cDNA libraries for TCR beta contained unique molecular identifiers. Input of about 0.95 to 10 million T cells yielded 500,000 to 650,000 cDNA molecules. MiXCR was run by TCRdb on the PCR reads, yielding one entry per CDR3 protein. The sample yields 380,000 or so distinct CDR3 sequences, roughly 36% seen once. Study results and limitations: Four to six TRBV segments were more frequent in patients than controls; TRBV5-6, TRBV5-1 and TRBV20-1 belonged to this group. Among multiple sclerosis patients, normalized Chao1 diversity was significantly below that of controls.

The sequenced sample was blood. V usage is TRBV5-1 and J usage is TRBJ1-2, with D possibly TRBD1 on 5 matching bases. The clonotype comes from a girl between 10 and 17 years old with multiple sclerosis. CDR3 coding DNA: TGCGCCAGCAGTTTCAAGGGGAGGACCCCTACCGGCTACACCTTC. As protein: CASSFKGRTPTGYTF.